This T cell receptor (beta chain) was captured in a study of blood T cell repertoires in COVID-19. Overall study: COVID-19 samples collected from the United States, Italy and Spain covered acute and convalescent phases.

Of note for this clone: The germline gene is not matched at one end of the junction; a read error may be the cause.

The CDR3 runs to 14 residues. CDR1 MNHNS and CDR2 SASEGT come from the germline V gene. Authors' data handling: Quantification of nucleated cells was approximated via reference gene primer amplification. The data were produced by immunoSEQ multiplex PCR, yet TCRdb's version contains in-frame clones alone and is incomplete. V and J calls and clone size are those listed in that table; D and trimming were worked out from the DNA. This table holds around 620,000 clones, around 89% found once. The chain carries TRBV6-1 and TRBJ1-2, with 7 bases identical to TRBD1. The sequenced sample consisted of peripheral blood. The source is a young woman with acute or convalescent COVID-19. CDR3 sequence (DNA): TGTGCCAGCAGCGAAGGGGGCTTCCAAAATGGCTACACCTTC. It is translated as CASSEGGFQNGYTF.